This TCR beta chain was sequenced in a study of blood T cell repertoires in COVID-19. Study as a whole: Sources were T cells, B-cell-depleted T cells, or PBMCs; the material itself was cDNA or gDNA.

CDR1 SGHVS and CDR2 FQNEAQ come from the germline V gene. Losses at the gene ends were 0 bases for V and 4 bases for J; bases not matched to a gene: 2. The CDR3 is 15 residues long. Source study methods: From reference gene primer amplification, estimates of nucleated cell counts were derived. Sequencing used immunoSEQ multiplex PCR; TCRdb keeps in-frame clones, though not all of them. The V and J calls and clone size are taken from that table; D and trimming were inferred from the DNA. This sample has over 250,000 clones, with around four fifths found just once. The participants were between roughly 18 and 89 years old and came from 24 US areas.

The sequenced sample consisted of PBMCs or T cells enriched from blood (not recorded which). The receptor comes from a man aged 25 to 40 with acute COVID-19. V gene TRBV7-8 combines with J gene TRBJ1-3; TRBD1 matches 8 bases. CDR3 sequence: CASSLAGQGGNTIYF. The CDR3 bases are TGTGCCAGCAGCTTAGCCGGACAGGGCGGAAACACCATATATTTT.